The T cell receptor beta chain under discussion was sequenced for a study of T cells after yellow fever vaccination (dated by TCRdb to between 2018 and 2020). With regard to the full study: The SMART-Seq v4 Ultra Low Input RNA kit was used to prepare libraries from fractions with low cell numbers. To track T-cell clones before and after primary and booster YFV17D yellow fever vaccination, bulk TCR alpha and beta repertoires were sequenced longitudinally. Two healthy male donors made up the cohort, one aged 18 to 30 years and the other aged 30 to 39 years. Bulk PBMC replicates and cell subsets were isolated from blood drawn at multiple timepoints before and after both primary and secondary immunization. Paper-wide results and their limitations: Computational filtering was required because FACS-sorted repertoires could contain abundant contaminating clonotypes from the bulk population. Because only a couple of donors were included in the study, the extent to which the findings can be generalized is limited. A small fraction of clonotypes showed up in both the CD4 and CD8 compartments, probably as a result of convergent recombination. Most clones expanded after primary vaccination were re-detected after the booster (approximately 95% of CD4 and approximately 89% of CD8), suggesting broad memory maintenance. The secondary T-cell response was found to be weaker but faster than the primary response, with a peak reached on day 5 rather than on day 15.

V is clipped by 6 bases and J by 1 base, and the sequence between their germline boundaries is 13 bases long. The germline V gene yields MNHEY for CDR1 and SVGEGT for CDR2. The CDR3 numbers 15 residues from cysteine through phenylalanine. CDR3 DNA is the only sequence kept; it has 45 bases, read in frame from the first base. The treatment or condition label of this sample denotes: live attenuated yellow fever vaccine strain. At each blood-draw timepoint, two biological replicates of bulk PBMCs were collected. A standard Ficoll-Paque protocol was used to isolate PBMCs from peripheral blood. TriZol was used to extract RNA from bulk PBMCs, from CD4 and CD8 fractions, and from dextramer-positive and dextramer-negative fractions. This clonotype was seen more than once but under ten times. Its antigen specificity is not known. Nothing much larger sits one base from this clone, and base qualities are not available.

Synthesis of TCR cDNA relied on 5'RACE template switching, a step that introduced a universal primer site along with unique molecular identifiers. Priming for cDNA synthesis came from both the TCR alpha and TCR beta constant segments. Two PCR steps were used to amplify libraries, with sample barcodes and sequencing adapters being added in the second step. Sequencing of libraries was done on Illumina HiSeq 2500 (2x100 bp) or NovaSeq (2x150 bp). The source study handled its data this way. Demultiplexing of reads and collapsing into UMI consensus sequences were performed with MIGEC, and V(D)J alignment was carried out with MiXCR. Vaccine-responding clonotypes were defined with edgeR using replicate PBMC samples, requiring FDR below 0.01 and a log2 fold change above 5 up to day 15. Each bulk clonotype received a CD4 or CD8 identity based on whether the sequenced CD4 or CD8 repertoire contained that clonotype at higher abundance. The raw public reads went through TCRdb reprocessing: fastp at Q25, MiXCR clone calling, in-frame beta chains kept. Each entry merges the rows of one CDR3 protein and shows their most common DNA and genes. TCRdb assigned the V and J calls; the authors' analysis was not used. This sample has approximately 550,000 distinct CDR3 sequences in its table, and roughly a fifth of those were observed once. The ten largest account for roughly an eighth of the sample.

The rearrangement combines TRBV6-2 or TRBV6-3 with TRBJ2-1, with no reliable assignment of the D segment. The sample consisted of PBMCs, taken 15 days after the yellow fever booster vaccination. The TCR originated in a man between 25 and 39 years old who received the YFV17D yellow fever vaccine. The CDR3 protein sequence reads: CASRSLQYSYNEQFF. The DNA is as follows: TGTGCCAGCAGATCCTTACAGTATTCCTACAATGAGCAGTTCTTC.